These 21 T cell receptor beta chains were sequenced from one sample in a study of blood T cell repertoires in COVID-19. Repertoires were generated with immunoSEQ multiplex PCR, while TCRdb's copy carries only in-frame clones and drops some. The data hold 110,000 or so clones, with 75% to 90% observed a single time. Input material: peripheral blood. These receptor sequences come from an older woman with COVID-19, enrolled during active disease.

This clone was seen only once. The chain carries TRBV6-4 and TRBJ1-2; 10 bases map to TRBD1. The CDR3 totals 17 residues. The trim removed 3 bases at V and 5 bases at J, leaving 12 bases unmatched. Germline CDR1 is MRHNA and CDR2 is SNTAGT. The CDR3 bases are TGTGCCAGCAGTGATCCAGAACGACAGGGGGCGGGTTATGGCTACACCTTC. Translation gives CASSDPERQGAGYGYTF.

This clone was found a few times. This chain links TRBV5-1 with TRBJ1-3; no clear D gene. The V end lost 0 bases, the J end lost 0 bases, and 10 bases lay between the germline ends. The CDR3 loop spans 16 amino acids. Germline CDR1 and CDR2: SGHRS and YFSETQ. This CDR3 reads CASSLDSQVSGNTIYF. CDR3 bases: TGCGCCAGCAGCTTGGACAGTCAAGTCTCTGGAAACACCATATATTTT.

The J gene is TRBJ1-1, the V gene TRBV5-1; D possibly corresponds to TRBD1 (5 bases). CDR3 length: 16 residues. Germline V gene data show CDR1 as SGHRS and CDR2 as YFSETQ. The germline V and J ends were trimmed by 0 bases and 1 base, with 13 bases remaining between them. The DNA for the CDR3 is TGCGCCAGCAGCTTGGTCGCAGGGCCGGGGAACACTGAAGCTTTCTTT. Translation: CASSLVAGPGNTEAFF.

V is TRBV2 and J is TRBJ1-5; TRBD1 agrees at 7 bases. Germline V gene sequence: CDR1 SNHLY, CDR2 FYNNEI. This CDR3 is built from 14 residues. With 5 bases clipped from V and 1 base from J, the junction kept 2 bases outside the gene matches. The CDR3 loop reads CASSLQGSNQPQHF. CDR3 bases: TGTGCCAGCAGTCTACAGGGGAGCAATCAGCCCCAGCATTTT.

The rearrangement uses TRBV5-4 and TRBJ2-7; a weak D match, TRBD2 (6 bases). This CDR3 is 13 amino acids long. Germline CDR1 and CDR2: SGHNT and YYREEE (reference sequence). Trimming took off 4 bases at V and 4 bases at J, with 12 bases between the two ends. The CDR3 coding sequence is TGTGCCAGCAGCACGGGACTGATATACGAGCAGTACTTC. Translation: CASSTGLIYEQYF.

This rearrangement joins TRBV11-3 to TRBJ2-7, with TRBD2 as a possible D gene (6 bases). The CDR3 is 15 amino acids. V lost 3 bases and J lost 2, with 14 bases in between. The germline V gene encodes CDR1 SGHNT and CDR2 YENEEA. CDR3 amino acids: CASSLNRDFTYEQYF. The CDR3 nucleotides are TGTGCCAGCAGCTTGAACCGGGACTTCACCTACGAGCAGTACTTC.

This rearrangement joins TRBV7-3 to TRBJ2-3; perhaps TRBD2 as D (5 bases). CDR3 length: 15 residues. Germline V CDR1 and CDR2: SGHTA, FQGTGA. With 4 bases removed from V and 2 bases from J, the gap between germline ends came to 13 bases. The CDR3 nucleotides read TGTGCCAGCAGCTACGGCGGACTTGTCACAGATACGCAGTATTTT. It translates to CASSYGGLVTDTQYF.

The chain uses TRBV13 and TRBJ1-1; D gene uncertain. CDR1 is PRHDT, CDR2 FYEKMQ, per germline (reference sequence). Between the trimmed V and J ends, which lost 5 bases and 4 bases, there was a span of 8 bases. The CDR3 has 12 residues. The CDR3 region has the DNA TGTGCCAGCAGCGAAAGGAGCACTGAAGCTTTCTTT. Residues: CASSERSTEAFF.

This chain uses TRBV4-3 with TRBJ1-5, with a weak D call TRBD1 (5 bases). There are 14 residues in the CDR3. CDR1 LGHNA and CDR2 YSLEER come from the germline V gene. The V and J ends lost 1 base and 7 bases respectively, with 11 bases between them. The DNA for the CDR3 is TGCGCCAGCAGCCAAGTGGCAGGGAAACAGCCCCAGCATTTT. Translation gives CASSQVAGKQPQHF.

The chain employs TRBV5-1 and TRBJ1-1; the match to TRBD1 covers 10 bases. V dropped 2 bases and J dropped 6; count of bases not matched to a gene: 7. The CDR3 contains 15 residues. The germline V gene encodes CDR1 SGHRS and CDR2 YFSETQ. The CDR3 DNA sequence: TGCGCCAGCAGCTTAGCGGGACAGGGGCGTGCTGAAGCTTTCTTT. Protein sequence: CASSLAGQGRAEAFF.

This sequence joins TRBV19 and TRBJ1-1, with TRBD1 matching over 7 bases. The CDR3 runs to 14 residues. Germline loops: CDR1 LNHDA, CDR2 SQIVND (reference sequence). The V and J ends lost 4 bases and 0 bases, in that order; junction bases with no gene match: 2. CDR3 protein: CASSTGTVNTEAFF. The CDR3 bases are TGTGCCAGTAGTACCGGGACAGTGAACACTGAAGCTTTCTTT.

This clone was recorded a few times. The V gene is TRBV11-2, the J gene TRBJ2-7; TRBD1 aligns across 9 bases. The CDR3 extends over 14 amino acids. V shed 6 bases and J 4 bases; nucleotides not matched to a gene: 7. Germline assignment: CDR1 SGHAT and CDR2 FQNNGV. This chain's CDR3 is CASRGQGNIYEQYF. In nucleotides, the CDR3 is TGTGCCAGCAGGGGACAGGGAAACATATACGAGCAGTACTTC.

This clone was seen a few times. V usage is TRBV5-1 and J usage is TRBJ1-5; 8 bases match TRBD1. CDR1 is SGHRS and CDR2 is YFSETQ in the germline V gene. This CDR3 has 16 residues. After removal of 0 bases from V and 3 bases from J, the junction contained 5 bases not matched to a gene. The CDR3 here is CASSLGTGSTNQPQHF. As DNA, the CDR3 is TGCGCCAGCAGCTTGGGGACAGGGTCGACCAATCAGCCCCAGCATTTT.

The rearrangement uses TRBV12-5 and TRBJ1-1; D gene ambiguous. There are 15 residues in the CDR3. V dropped 0 bases and J dropped 0 bases, with 8 bases sitting between them. Per the germline V gene, CDR1 is LGHNT and CDR2 is FRNRAP. CDR3 in amino acids: CASGLVPNMNTEAFF. The CDR3 DNA reads as TGTGCTAGTGGTTTGGTACCCAACATGAACACTGAAGCTTTCTTT.

The chain is built from TRBV18 and TRBJ1-1; TRBD1 is a possible D gene (6 bases). Trimming left V 3 bases short and J 2 bases short, with 10 bases between. The CDR3 is 14 residues long. Germline-derived CDR1 and CDR2 are KGHSH and LQKENI. In DNA form, the CDR3 reads TGTGCCAGCTCACCGGAACAGGGAAACACTGAAGCTTTCTTT. This translates into CASSPEQGNTEAFF.

The gene calls are TRBV11-1 and TRBJ2-5; no firm D call. The CDR3 spans 12 residues. Trimming pared 5 bases from V and 4 bases from J, leaving 8 bases between. Germline CDR1 is SGHAT and CDR2 is FQDESV (reference sequence). CDR3 residues: CASSIGRETQYF. DNA of the CDR3: TGTGCCAGCAGCATCGGTCGAGAGACCCAGTACTTC.

The rearrangement joins TRBV6-5 to TRBJ2-3; 7 nucleotides match TRBD2. Germline loops: CDR1 MNHEY, CDR2 SVGAGI. Unmatched junction bases numbered 8, after V lost 4 bases and J lost 1 base. The CDR3 contains 16 residues. The CDR3 loop is CASSFRAAGGTDTQYF. The CDR3 nucleotides read TGTGCCAGCAGTTTCCGCGCCGCGGGGGGCACAGATACGCAGTATTTT.

The rearrangement uses TRBV7-2 and TRBJ1-1; perhaps TRBD1 as D (6 bases). Germline CDR1 and CDR2: SGHTA and FQGNSA. The V end was cut by 5 bases, the J end by 1 base, with 11 bases between. The CDR3 runs 14 residues. The CDR3 is CASSIWDTNTEAFF. The CDR3 DNA reads as TGTGCCAGCAGCATATGGGACACGAACACTGAAGCTTTCTTT.

V and J are TRBV21-1 and TRBJ1-2; TRBD1, the D gene given by the table, was not confirmed from the DNA. TRBV21-1 is a pseudogene segment. The CDR3 length is 17 residues. DNA of the CDR3: TGTGCCAGCAGCAAAGGCCCCCTTTCCACAGGTCACTATGGCTACACCTTC. It codes for CASSKGPLSTGHYGYTF.

The V and J genes are TRBV3-1 (or the pseudogene TRBV3-2) and TRBJ1-2, with 9 nucleotides matching TRBD1. The CDR3 runs 18 residues. With V trimmed by 0 bases and J by 4 bases, 12 bases remained unmatched. Germline lookup yields CDR1 LGHDT and CDR2 YNNKEL (reference sequence). CDR3 DNA: TGTGCCAGCAGCCAAGAACCGGGGGACAGGGTTGGGAGCTATGGCTACACCTTC. This codes for CASSQEPGDRVGSYGYTF.

This chain links TRBV30 with TRBJ1-6; TRBD1 matches 10 bases. This CDR3 is built from 16 residues. Germline CDR1 GTSNPN, CDR2 SVGIG (reference sequence). With 3 bases clipped from V and 9 bases from J, the junction kept 11 bases outside the gene matches. The chain's CDR3 is CAWSPPDRGYRSPLHF. DNA for the CDR3: TGTGCCTGGAGCCCTCCGGACAGGGGGTATCGTTCACCCCTCCACTTT.